A selection of T cell receptor beta chains follows, all from one sample in a study of blood T cell repertoires in COVID-19. Only in-frame clones appear in the TCRdb table, and some are missing; sequencing was by immunoSEQ multiplex PCR. The sample carries 100,000 to 150,000 clones, about 80% recorded once. The sequenced sample consisted of peripheral blood. The receptors shown here come from a man in his forties with active or convalescent COVID-19. Both conserved end residues are part of each CDR3. The D gene is left open where the match is weak. Clone sizes are given selectively: once, few, many, or a class where the clone is expanded.

V: TRBV24-1
D: -
J: TRBJ1-4
size: -
CDR3: CATSDQGGKLFF
DNA: TGTGCCACCAGTGACCAAGGAGGAAAACTGTTTTTT

V: TRBV27
D: -
J: TRBJ2-7
size: -
CDR3: CASSLGATYEQYF
DNA: TGTGCCAGCAGTTTAGGGGCAACGTACGAGCAGTACTTC

V: TRBV11-1
D: -
J: TRBJ2-7
size: once
CDR3: CASSHTGTSLYEQYF
DNA: TGTGCCAGCAGCCATACCGGGACTTCTCTTTACGAGCAGTACTTC

V: TRBV6-5
D: -
J: TRBJ2-7
size: -
CDR3: CASSARVPYEQYF
DNA: TGTGCCAGCAGCGCCAGGGTGCCCTACGAGCAGTACTTC

V: TRBV19
D: TRBD1
J: TRBJ1-6
size: -
CDR3: CASSSTGVAYNSPLHF
DNA: TGTGCCAGTAGTTCGACAGGGGTTGCCTATAATTCACCCCTCCACTTT

V: TRBV20-1
D: -
J: TRBJ2-7
size: -
CDR3: CSARDSYEQYF
DNA: TGCAGTGCTAGAGATAGCTACGAGCAGTACTTC

V: TRBV5-1
D: -
J: TRBJ2-5
size: -
CDR3: CASSLERVLQETQYF
DNA: TGCGCCAGCAGCTTAGAGCGGGTCCTCCAAGAGACCCAGTACTTC

V: TRBV10-1
D: TRBD2
J: TRBJ2-1
size: few
CDR3: CASSETSGSNEQFF
DNA: TGCGCCAGCAGTGAGACTAGCGGGAGCAATGAGCAGTTCTTC

V: TRBV11-3
D: TRBD2
J: TRBJ2-1
size: -
CDR3: CASSSPPGLAGGPRNNEQFF
DNA: TGTGCCAGCAGCTCCCCTCCCGGGCTAGCGGGGGGGCCGAGGAACAATGAGCAGTTCTTC

V: TRBV7-6
D: TRBD1
J: TRBJ2-7
size: -
CDR3: CASNAGTGTEQYF
DNA: TGTGCCAGCAACGCCGGGACAGGGACCGAGCAGTACTTC

V: TRBV19
D: -
J: TRBJ1-1
size: -
CDR3: CASSNGGLNTEAFF
DNA: TGTGCCAGTAGTAACGGGGGGCTGAACACTGAAGCTTTCTTT

V: TRBV27
D: -
J: TRBJ2-4
size: -
CDR3: CASSFGRNSKNIQYF
DNA: TGTGCCAGCAGTTTTGGCAGGAACTCCAAAAACATTCAGTACTTC

V: TRBV7-2
D: TRBD2
J: TRBJ2-3
size: -
CDR3: CASSLRLAGGTDTQYF
DNA: TGTGCCAGCAGCTTAAGGCTAGCGGGGGGCACAGATACGCAGTATTTT

V: TRBV18
D: -
J: TRBJ2-7
size: -
CDR3: CASSPQTGYEQYF
DNA: TGTGCCAGCTCACCACAGACGGGATACGAGCAGTACTTC

V: TRBV7-6
D: -
J: TRBJ2-2
size: -
CDR3: CASSQEQGGYTGELFF
DNA: TGTGCCAGCAGCCAAGAACAGGGTGGTTACACCGGGGAGCTGTTTTTT

V: TRBV6-5
D: -
J: TRBJ2-1
size: -
CDR3: CASSYGLADEQFF
DNA: TGTGCCAGCAGTTACGGGCTAGCAGATGAGCAGTTCTTC

V: TRBV5-1
D: TRBD2
J: TRBJ2-3
size: -
CDR3: CASSPVLAGGPADTQYF
DNA: TGCGCCAGCAGCCCTGTACTAGCGGGAGGGCCGGCAGATACGCAGTATTTT

V: TRBV3-1/TRBV3-2
D: TRBD2
J: TRBJ2-1
size: -
CDR3: CASSQGLVYNEQFF
DNA: TGTGCCAGCAGCCAGGGACTAGTGTACAATGAGCAGTTCTTC

V: TRBV4-2
D: -
J: TRBJ1-3
size: -
CDR3: CASSQDSWNTIYF
DNA: TGTGCCAGCAGCCAAGATAGTTGGAACACCATATATTTT

V: TRBV7-3
D: TRBD1
J: TRBJ1-6
size: -
CDR3: CASSFTGDSPLHF
DNA: TGTGCCAGCAGCTTTACAGGGGATTCACCCCTCCACTTT

V: TRBV2
D: TRBD1
J: TRBJ2-3
size: -
CDR3: CASGMDRGPTDTQYF
DNA: TGTGCCAGCGGAATGGACAGGGGTCCCACAGATACGCAGTATTTT

V: TRBV7-6
D: TRBD1
J: TRBJ2-7
size: -
CDR3: CASSLLTGSNEQYF
DNA: TGTGCCAGCAGCCTATTGACAGGGAGCAACGAGCAGTACTTC

V: TRBV5-5
D: -
J: TRBJ2-4
size: -
CDR3: CASSLAPPDIQYF
DNA: TGTGCCAGCAGCTTGGCCCCCCCCGACATTCAGTACTTC

V: TRBV4-1
D: TRBD1
J: TRBJ1-2
size: -
CDR3: CASSQGTGAQRNYGYTF
DNA: TGCGCCAGCAGCCAAGGGACAGGAGCACAACGAAACTATGGCTACACCTTC

V: TRBV12-3/TRBV12-4
D: -
J: TRBJ2-2
size: -
CDR3: CASISGNAGELFF
DNA: TGTGCCAGCATTTCAGGGAACGCCGGGGAGCTGTTTTTT

V: TRBV3-1/TRBV3-2
D: -
J: TRBJ1-2
size: -
CDR3: CASSQGQGRVGGYTF
DNA: TGTGCCAGCAGCCAAGGCCAGGGGAGGGTAGGAGGCTACACCTTC

V: TRBV16
D: -
J: TRBJ1-5
size: -
CDR3: CASSDMDSVNQPQHF
DNA: TGTGCCAGCAGTGATATGGACAGCGTCAATCAGCCCCAGCATTTT

V: TRBV6-1
D: -
J: TRBJ1-3
size: -
CDR3: CASSEVAVSGNTIYF
DNA: TGTGCCAGCAGTGAAGTTGCAGTCTCTGGAAACACCATATATTTT

V: TRBV27
D: TRBD1
J: TRBJ1-2
size: -
CDR3: CASRPGQGHYGYTF
DNA: TGTGCCAGCAGACCCGGACAGGGCCACTATGGCTACACCTTC

V: TRBV12-3/TRBV12-4
D: -
J: TRBJ1-4
size: -
CDR3: CASSSSHGEKLFF
DNA: TGTGCCAGCAGTTCTAGTCACGGTGAAAAACTGTTTTTT

V: TRBV2
D: TRBD1
J: TRBJ1-1
size: -
CDR3: CASSRRGQGNTEAFF
DNA: TGTGCCAGCAGCCGAAGGGGACAGGGGAACACTGAAGCTTTCTTT

V: TRBV6-6
D: TRBD1
J: TRBJ2-5
size: once
CDR3: CASSAGQVQETQYF
DNA: TGTGCCAGCAGCGCGGGACAGGTCCAAGAGACCCAGTACTTC

V: TRBV2
D: -
J: TRBJ1-2
size: -
CDR3: CASGQNYGYTF
DNA: TGTGCCAGCGGACAGAACTATGGCTACACCTTC

V: TRBV4-3
D: -
J: TRBJ2-7
size: -
CDR3: CASSQVSGPSYEQYF
DNA: TGCGCCAGCAGCCAAGTGAGCGGGCCTTCCTACGAGCAGTACTTC

V: TRBV24-1
D: -
J: TRBJ1-3
size: -
CDR3: CATSASGGKPGNTIYF
DNA: TGTGCCACCAGTGCTTCGGGGGGCAAACCTGGAAACACCATATATTTT

V: TRBV24-1
D: TRBD1
J: TRBJ2-3
size: -
CDR3: CATSVPTGGVGTDTQYF
DNA: TGTGCCACCAGTGTCCCGACAGGGGGCGTTGGTACAGATACGCAGTATTTT

V: TRBV25-1
D: -
J: TRBJ1-6
size: -
CDR3: CASSATGKGSPLHF
DNA: TGTGCCAGCAGTGCCACAGGGAAGGGTTCACCCCTCCACTTT

V: TRBV2
D: TRBD1
J: TRBJ2-2
size: few
CDR3: CASRGTGFGELFF
DNA: TGTGCCAGCAGGGGGACAGGGTTCGGGGAGCTGTTTTTT

V: TRBV9
D: TRBD2
J: TRBJ2-3
size: -
CDR3: CASSVELAGGMGTQYF
DNA: TGTGCCAGCAGCGTAGAACTAGCGGGGGGGATGGGTACGCAGTATTTT

V: TRBV4-3
D: -
J: TRBJ1-3
size: -
CDR3: CASSQEWQGPGNTIYF
DNA: TGCGCCAGCAGCCAAGAATGGCAGGGGCCCGGAAACACCATATATTTT

V: TRBV5-1
D: -
J: TRBJ2-7
size: -
CDR3: CASSSGEPYEQYF
DNA: TGCGCCAGCAGCTCCGGGGAGCCCTACGAGCAGTACTTC

V: TRBV5-1
D: -
J: TRBJ1-3
size: -
CDR3: CASSLPTGLSGNTIYF
DNA: TGCGCCAGCAGCCTCCCGACAGGCCTCTCTGGAAACACCATATATTTT

V: TRBV30
D: -
J: TRBJ1-5
size: -
CDR3: CAWSDSLNQPQHF
DNA: TGTGCCTGGAGTGACAGTCTTAATCAGCCCCAGCATTTT

V: TRBV6-1
D: TRBD2
J: TRBJ2-5
size: -
CDR3: CASNTPAGGLETQYF
DNA: TGTGCCAGCAATACCCCAGCGGGGGGGCTAGAGACCCAGTACTTC

V: TRBV7-3
D: -
J: TRBJ2-7
size: -
CDR3: CASSFTGSEQYF
DNA: TGTGCCAGCAGTTTTACAGGGTCCGAGCAGTACTTC

V: TRBV29-1
D: TRBD2
J: TRBJ2-2
size: -
CDR3: CSVEGLAGAGELFF
DNA: TGCAGCGTTGAAGGGCTAGCGGGAGCCGGGGAGCTGTTTTTT

V: TRBV3-1/TRBV3-2
D: -
J: TRBJ2-1
size: many
CDR3: CASSQDVNSYNEQFF
DNA: TGTGCCAGCAGCCAAGACGTAAACTCCTACAATGAGCAGTTCTTC

V: TRBV28
D: TRBD2
J: TRBJ2-1
size: once
CDR3: CASSYQGGDNEQFF
DNA: TGTGCCAGCAGTTATCAGGGAGGGGACAATGAGCAGTTCTTC

V: TRBV7-2
D: -
J: TRBJ2-5
size: -
CDR3: CASSRGYQETQYF
DNA: TGTGCCAGCAGTAGAGGATACCAAGAGACCCAGTACTTC

V: TRBV18
D: TRBD1
J: TRBJ1-1
size: -
CDR3: CASSPPTGAEAFF
DNA: TGTGCCAGCTCACCACCGACAGGGGCTGAAGCTTTCTTT

V: TRBV15
D: -
J: TRBJ2-3
size: -
CDR3: CATSPGQPADTQYF
DNA: TGTGCCACCAGTCCCGGACAGCCCGCAGATACGCAGTATTTT

V: TRBV19
D: -
J: TRBJ1-5
size: -
CDR3: CARRTVRPNQPQHF
DNA: TGTGCCAGGAGGACAGTTCGCCCCAATCAGCCCCAGCATTTT

V: TRBV11-2
D: TRBD1
J: TRBJ1-1
size: -
CDR3: CASSSIRTRQGKNTEAFF
DNA: TGTGCCAGCAGCTCAATAAGAACCCGACAGGGAAAGAACACTGAAGCTTTCTTT

V: TRBV12-5
D: -
J: TRBJ2-1
size: -
CDR3: CASGLGRSSYNEQFF
DNA: TGTGCTAGTGGTTTGGGTCGCAGCTCCTACAATGAGCAGTTCTTC

V: TRBV5-6
D: -
J: TRBJ1-2
size: -
CDR3: CASSRLLTNYGYTF
DNA: TGTGCCAGCAGCCGATTACTCACTAACTATGGCTACACCTTC

V: TRBV6-5
D: -
J: TRBJ1-1
size: -
CDR3: CASGPRGIEAFF
DNA: TGTGCCAGCGGACCCCGGGGGATTGAAGCTTTCTTT

V: TRBV27
D: -
J: TRBJ2-1
size: once
CDR3: CASSSLWGDEQFF
DNA: TGTGCCAGCAGTTCCCTCTGGGGCGATGAGCAGTTCTTC

V: TRBV28
D: TRBD1
J: TRBJ1-2
size: few
CDR3: CASSPPDRLYLNGYTF
DNA: TGTGCCAGCAGCCCCCCGGACAGGCTCTATCTAAATGGCTACACCTTC

V: TRBV30
D: TRBD1
J: TRBJ1-1
size: -
CDR3: CARDRGLNTEAFF
DNA: TGTGCCCGAGACAGGGGTTTGAACACTGAAGCTTTCTTT

V: TRBV2
D: TRBD1
J: TRBJ1-2
size: few
CDR3: CASSGGQGVGYGYTF
DNA: TGTGCCAGCAGCGGTGGACAGGGGGTAGGCTATGGCTACACCTTC